These 11 T cell receptor beta chains were all obtained from the same sample, sequenced in a study of T cell clonotyping in hematopoietic cell transplantation. Time point reported: recipient sample about 28 days before transplant, after cytoreduction. Clones were sequenced by immunoSEQ multiplex PCR, and TCRdb holds only the in-frame ones, with some missing. The sample carries 20,000 to 30,000 clones, around 84% recorded once. Sequencing used peripheral blood mononuclear cells, obtained before stem cell transplant. The receptors come from a woman aged 60-70 years with acute myeloid leukemia. Some clones in this sample may be carry-over from other donors' samples.

The J gene is TRBJ2-7, the V gene TRBV4-1; D gene uncertain. This CDR3 has 14 amino acids. V gave up 4 bases and J gave up 9 bases, with 19 bases separating them. Germline loops: CDR1 MGHRA, CDR2 YSYEKL. CDR3 protein: CASSPPPSRGGQYF. CDR3 DNA sequence: TGCGCCAGCAGCCCCCCCCCGAGCCGAGGTGGGCAGTACTTC.

The gene calls are TRBV5-6 and TRBJ1-5; 12 bases match TRBD1. The CDR3 sequence is 17 residues long. V was clipped by 3 bases and J by 4 bases; unmatched bases: 8. Germline V gene sequence: CDR1 SGHDT, CDR2 YYEEEE. Written as DNA, the CDR3 is TGTGCCAGCAGCTCAACCGGGACAGGGGGCGCGAATCAGCCCCAGCATTTT. It translates to CASSSTGTGGANQPQHF.

This CDR3 reads CASSLSDGPYEQYF. The CDR3 coding sequence is TGTGCCAGCAGTCTATCGGACGGCCCCTACGAGCAGTACTTC. The chain is built from TRBV2 and TRBJ2-7; D call uncertain. Germline V lookup: CDR1 SNHLY, CDR2 FYNNEI. This CDR3 has 14 residues. The V gene lost 5 bases and the J gene lost 2 bases, with 13 bases spanning the gap. Full variable domain (rest looked up from reference TRBV2 and TRBJ2-7): EPEVTQTPSHQVTQMGQEVILRCVPISNHLYFYWYRQILGQKVEFLVSFYNNEISEKSEIFDDQFSVERPDGSNFTLKIRSTKLEDSAMYFCASSLSDGPYEQYFGPGTRLTVT.

The chain's CDR3 is CASSFSGDEQYF. The CDR3 DNA reads TGTGCCAGCAGCTTCTCAGGGGACGAGCAGTACTTC. J is TRBJ2-7 and V is TRBV11-1, with D tentatively TRBD1 (6 bases). The ends were cut back, 3 bases at V and 5 bases at J, with 8 bases in the middle. The CDR3 sequence is 12 residues long. Germline CDR1 SGHAT, CDR2 FQDESV (reference sequence).

This clone occurred a few times. V usage is TRBV12-5 and J usage is TRBJ2-3; D might be TRBD2 (5 bases). Trimming took 5 bases from V and 0 from J, leaving 12 bases between them. The CDR3 covers 15 residues. Germline lookup yields CDR1 LGHNT and CDR2 FRNRAP. The CDR3 loop reads CASGNQRSSTDTQYF. The CDR3 coding sequence is TGTGCTAGTGGTAACCAGCGGTCTAGCACAGATACGCAGTATTTT. Full variable domain (outside the CDR3, taken from reference TRBV12-5 and TRBJ2-3): DARVTQTPRHKVTEMGQEVTMRCQPILGHNTVFWYRQTMMQGLELLAYFRNRAPLDDSGMPKDRFSAEMPDATLATLKIQPSEPRDSAVYFCASGNQRSSTDTQYFGPGTRLTVL.

The chain carries TRBV13 and TRBJ2-2; D may be TRBD1 (8 bases). Trimming took off 4 bases at V and 4 bases at J, with 13 bases between the two ends. The germline gives CDR1 PRHDT, CDR2 FYEKMQ (reference sequence). This CDR3 has 15 residues. The CDR3 is CASSSYRGGTGELFF. The CDR3, as DNA: TGTGCCAGCAGCTCGTACAGGGGGGGCACCGGGGAGCTGTTTTTT.

The V gene is TRBV10-3, the J gene TRBJ2-7; no clear D gene. V was cut by 7 bases and J by 0 bases, with 10 bases left in between. The CDR3 loop spans 13 amino acids. Per the germline V gene, CDR1 is ENHRY and CDR2 is SYGVKD. CDR3: CAIKEASSYEQYF. The CDR3, as DNA: TGTGCCATCAAAGAAGCTAGCTCCTACGAGCAGTACTTC.

This clone was observed once. The chain couples TRBV28 to TRBJ2-5, with 9 bases identical to TRBD1. The CDR3 is 17 residues long. V trimming: 5 bases; J trimming: 1 base; junction bases outside the gene matches: 11. Germline CDR1 is MDHEN and CDR2 is SYDVKM. In DNA, the CDR3 is TGTGCCAGCAGTAACACCCCTCCGGGACAGGGCCAAGAGACCCAGTACTTC. This translates into CASSNTPPGQGQETQYF.

This chain links TRBV10-3 with TRBJ1-2; D is possibly TRBD1 (5 bases). The length of the CDR3 is 14 residues. The germline V and J ends were trimmed by 7 bases and 4 bases, with 16 bases remaining between them. Germline loops: CDR1 ENHRY, CDR2 SYGVKD. This CDR3 reads CAINSGRLPYGYTF. In DNA form, the CDR3 reads TGTGCCATCAACTCGGGACGGTTACCCTATGGCTACACCTTC.

A few counts support this clone. This chain links TRBV19 with TRBJ1-6; the D is unclear. The CDR3 loop spans 12 amino acids. Germline assignment: CDR1 LNHDA and CDR2 SQIVND (reference sequence). The V end lost 6 bases, the J end lost 11 bases, and 11 bases lay between the germline ends. This chain's CDR3 is CASRGRRAPLHF. The CDR3 DNA reads TGTGCCAGTAGAGGACGGAGGGCACCCCTCCACTTT.

This chain connects TRBV5-6 to TRBJ1-2, with D maybe TRBD1 (5 bases). Germline V gives CDR1 SGHDT, CDR2 YYEEEE. This CDR3 spans 14 amino acids. Trimming took off 0 bases at V and 8 bases at J, with 14 bases between the two ends. CDR3: CASSLAGARGGYTF. The CDR3 DNA sequence: TGTGCCAGCAGCTTGGCTGGGGCGAGGGGAGGCTACACCTTC.